Listed below are T cell receptor beta chains from one sample, sequenced in a study of T-cell memory formation after mild COVID-19. TCRdb reprocessed the 5' RACE reads with MiXCR, giving one entry per CDR3 protein. This sample yields roughly 250,000 distinct CDR3 sequences, of which around 15% are seen a single time; 3.5% belongs to the top ten. Sequencing input: PBMCs or a T cell subset sorted from them (not recorded which). The origin of the receptors is a man aged 18-30 years who had mild COVID-19 (a few samples of this study predate the infection). Cell type and time point are not known. Each CDR3 is given with its conserved first and last residue.

CDR3 length: 16; V gene: TRBV5-1; CDR3 protein: CASTRATSLSTDTQYF
CDR3 length: 14; V gene: TRBV20-1; CDR3 protein: CSARDPLVGDEQYF
CDR3 length: 14; V gene: TRBV5-1; CDR3 protein: CASSFQGEKETQYF
CDR3 length: 15; V gene: TRBV29-1; CDR3 protein: CSVGVKTELHNEQFF
CDR3 length: 14; V gene: TRBV7-2; CDR3 protein: CASSFGRGQETQYF
CDR3 length: 17; V gene: TRBV4-2; CDR3 protein: CASSGRSPSPSTDTQYF
CDR3 length: 14; V gene: TRBV3-1; CDR3 protein: CASSPWGEDTEAFF
CDR3 length: 13; V gene: TRBV7-3; CDR3 protein: CASSLVYTDTQYF
CDR3 length: 14; V gene: TRBV18; CDR3 protein: CASSPEMESYGYTF
CDR3 length: 15; V gene: TRBV28; CDR3 protein: CASNPWSSGANVLTF
CDR3 length: 15; V gene: TRBV5-1; CDR3 protein: CASSLAGVGGDTQYF
CDR3 length: 16; V gene: TRBV7-2; CDR3 protein: CASSTRSGTANSPLHF
CDR3 length: 12; V gene: TRBV7-3; CDR3 protein: CASSRAGGEQYF
CDR3 length: 13; V gene: TRBV20-1; CDR3 protein: CSPLTGTRTEAFF
CDR3 length: 16; V gene: TRBV3-1; CDR3 protein: CASSHPGTSGSGEQFF
CDR3 length: 15; V gene: TRBV7-6; CDR3 protein: CASSRRTGGGDTQYF
CDR3 length: 15; V gene: TRBV7-9; CDR3 protein: CASSLTGPPGYEQYF
CDR3 length: 16; V gene: TRBV4-3; CDR3 protein: CASSQVTFIDSYEQYF
CDR3 length: 13; V gene: TRBV7-6; CDR3 protein: CASSPWTGNGYTF
CDR3 length: 16; V gene: TRBV5-4; CDR3 protein: CASSLDSARAGAEQYF
CDR3 length: 17; V gene: TRBV24-1; CDR3 protein: CATSDPGLGGVSHEQFF
CDR3 length: 15; V gene: TRBV10-3; CDR3 protein: CAISEWQGIGETQYF
CDR3 length: 17; V gene: TRBV27; CDR3 protein: CASSFSGGSSGANVLTF
CDR3 length: 12; V gene: TRBV20-1; CDR3 protein: CSARTGNQPQHF
CDR3 length: 18; V gene: TRBV20-1; CDR3 protein: CSASQLAGGGISTDTQYF
CDR3 length: 13; V gene: TRBV4-1; CDR3 protein: CASSQERQETQYF
CDR3 length: 18; V gene: TRBV5-1; CDR3 protein: CASSLVLNLAGAYNEQFF
CDR3 length: 14; V gene: TRBV7-9; CDR3 protein: CASSPLFRAGEQFF
CDR3 length: 16; V gene: TRBV5-1; CDR3 protein: CASSTTSGGPGETQYF
CDR3 length: 13; V gene: TRBV11-1; CDR3 protein: CASSSPLGDEAFF
CDR3 length: 14; V gene: TRBV20-1; CDR3 protein: CSVYEAGPNTEAFF
CDR3 length: 11; V gene: TRBV6-5; CDR3 protein: CASSYGLGYTF
CDR3 length: 11; V gene: TRBV20-1; CDR3 protein: CSALGQETQYF
CDR3 length: 12; V gene: TRBV15; CDR3 protein: CATSAQLRGYTF
CDR3 length: 15; V gene: TRBV10-3; CDR3 protein: CAISDGQGPGNTIYF